This TCR beta chain appears in the sequencing data of a study of prognosis after radiotherapy for stage I lung cancer. Study-wide context: The authors enrolled stage I non-small cell lung cancer patients between early 2018 and January 2019. Approximately 15 patients presented with newly diagnosed primary stage I lung tumors, and roughly 5 carried oligometastatic NSCLC following surgical resection of the primary tumor. In this cohort, every patient with non-small cell lung cancer was regarded as medically inoperable.

Whole-study findings and limits: Patients' TRBV and TRBJ gene usage reportedly differed by presence or absence of metastases.

V dropped 0 bases and J dropped 2; count of bases not matched to a gene: 4. This CDR3 spans 16 amino acids. The germline V gene has CDR1 KGHDR and CDR2 SFDVKD. This clonotype has a count of ten or more. Its antigen is as yet unknown. Genomic DNA provided the template from which TCR beta CDR3 was amplified by two-round multiplex PCR. First-round PCR used primers specific to each TRBV and TRBJ gene. One entry per CDR3 protein, called by TCRdb with MiXCR from the multiplex PCR reads. In the table there are about 16,000 distinct CDR3 sequences, just under 45% of which are singletons. The input for sequencing was PBMCs, taken before or after stereotactic body radiation therapy (not recorded which). V usage is TRBV24-1 and J usage is TRBJ2-3; 7 bases are shared with TRBD2. This receptor was obtained from a donor at least 50 years old with non-small cell lung cancer. As DNA, the CDR3 is TGTGCCACCAGTGATTTGGGAGCGGGATACACAGATACGCAGTATTTT. This codes for CATSDLGAGYTDTQYF.